The T cell receptor (beta chain) described here comes from a study of blood T cell repertoires in COVID-19. Sequencing used immunoSEQ multiplex PCR; TCRdb keeps in-frame clones, though not all of them. The sample shows about 200,000 clones, roughly nine tenths of them seen only once. V lost 6 bases, J lost 1 base, and 11 bases lay in between. The CDR3 loop spans 14 amino acids. Germline V CDR1 and CDR2: MNHEY, SVGAGI. The sequence came from a woman aged 18-29 years who had recovered from COVID-19. The genes are TRBV6-5 and TRBJ2-3, with D possibly TRBD1 on 6 matching bases. The sequencing input was PBMCs or T cells enriched from blood (not recorded which). The chain's CDR3 is CASSISGGTDTQYF. In nucleotides, the CDR3 is TGTGCCAGCAGCATATCAGGGGGCACAGATACGCAGTATTTT.